These 7 T cell receptor beta chains originate from one sample sequenced in a study of T cell responses to AZD1222 COVID-19 vaccine. Generated by immunoSEQ multiplex PCR, the TCRdb table keeps only in-frame clones and is missing some. The sample lists about 130,000 clones, roughly 92% occurring once. This sample comprised peripheral blood, obtained 28 days after the second AZD1222 dose. These receptor sequences come from an adult who received the AZD1222 COVID-19 vaccine.

This clone occurred once. V usage is TRBV7-6 and J usage is TRBJ2-1; 8 nucleotides agree with TRBD1. The CDR3 is 15 residues long. V lost 1 base, J lost 5 bases, and 4 bases stayed unmatched. Germline CDR1 SGHVS, CDR2 FNYEAQ. Here the CDR3 reads CASSLEQGAHNEQFF. CDR3 nucleotides: TGTGCCAGCAGCTTAGAGCAGGGGGCCCACAATGAGCAGTTCTTC. Full variable domain (remainder filled in from reference TRBV7-6 and TRBJ2-1): GAGVSQSPRYKVTKRGQDVALRCDPISGHVSLYWYRQALGQGPEFLTYFNYEAQQDKSGLPNDRFSAERPEGSISTLTIQRTEQRDSAMYRCASSLEQGAHNEQFFGPGTRLTVL.

The chain has TRBV7-9 and TRBJ2-3; no clear D. Between the trimmed V and J ends, which lost 8 bases and 2 bases, there was a span of 14 bases. CDR1 and CDR2 (germline): SEHNR, FQNEAQ (reference sequence). The CDR3 is made up of 14 amino acids. CDR3 nucleotides: TGTGCCAGCTTCAAGCAGTCTCTCACAGATACGCAGTATTTT. It translates to CASFKQSLTDTQYF.

The rearrangement links TRBV9 to TRBJ2-3; TRBD2 aligns across 7 bases. Germline CDR1 SGDLS, CDR2 YYNGEE. Trimming at V came to 3 bases and at J to 7 bases, leaving 8 bases not matched to a gene. The CDR3 is 14 amino acids. The CDR3 DNA follows: TGTGCCAGCAGCGAGCGGACTAGTGAAAATACGCAGTATTTT. Amino acids: CASSERTSENTQYF.

V and J are TRBV29-1 and TRBJ2-2; D not resolved. V was clipped by 3 bases and J by 2 bases, with 4 bases between them. Germline V gene sequence: CDR1 SQVTM, CDR2 ANQGSEA. CDR3 length equals 12 residues. CDR3 sequence: CSVEGNTGELFF. The CDR3 coding sequence is TGCAGCGTTGAGGGAAACACCGGGGAGCTGTTTTTT.

The chain is built from TRBV18 and TRBJ1-1; 8 bases map to TRBD1. The germline V gene has CDR1 KGHSH and CDR2 LQKENI. Unmatched junction bases numbered 4, after V lost 3 bases and J lost 4 bases. The length of the CDR3 is 14 residues. The CDR3 DNA reads as TGTGCCAGCTCACCCGGACAGGGTGGCACTGAAGCTTTCTTT. Translation gives CASSPGQGGTEAFF.

The chain carries TRBV10-1 and TRBJ2-7; D unresolved. The CDR3 spans 14 residues. Germline CDR1 reads WNHNN; CDR2 reads SYGVQD (reference sequence). V lost 6 bases, J lost 2 bases, and 14 bases lay in between. The CDR3 coding sequence is TGCGCCAGCAGGCCGGCCTCGCCGCCCTACGAGCAGTACTTC. This encodes CASRPASPPYEQYF.

The rearrangement links TRBV11-2 to TRBJ1-1; D is possibly TRBD1 (5 bases). The germline CDR1 and CDR2 sequences are SGHAT and FQNNGV. The CDR3 is made up of 14 amino acids. V was clipped by 5 bases and J by 1 base, with 11 bases between them. As DNA, the CDR3 is TGTGCCAGCAGCCTAATGAGGGGGAACACTGAAGCTTTCTTT. Encoded protein: CASSLMRGNTEAFF.